This T cell receptor beta chain originates from a study of Ad26.COV2.S vaccination and SARS-CoV-2 variants. Study background: COV1001, an Ad26.COV2.S trial, supplied this vaccine-arm donor. Overall study results and limits: Following vaccination, spike-specific CD8+ and CD4+ T cell responses reportedly exhibited substantial breadth. Total responses of T cells may have been underestimated by the analyses of TCR breadth and depth.

Treatment of the sample: some 20 received Ad26.COV2.S at low or high dose, single or two shots; about 5 received placebo; per-sample allocation not given. The samples date from day 63 after the first vaccine or placebo injection. Donation was by an adult aged 18-55 years who was in Boston. This clone came up a few times. Its antigen is unknown. Data came from immunoSEQ multiplex PCR; TCRdb stores just in-frame clones and leaves some out. This table has about 420,000 clones, roughly 90% appearing once. Germline CDR1 and CDR2: SEHNR and FQNEAQ (reference sequence). Trimming at V came to 2 bases and at J to 4 bases, leaving 13 bases not matched to a gene. The CDR3 is 17 residues long.

This chain joins TRBV7-9 and TRBJ2-5, with 7 bases fitting TRBD1. Material: peripheral blood, obtained in a trial of Ad26.COV2.S vaccine versus placebo. The sequence was collected from a person between 18 and 60 years old who received the Ad26.COV2.S COVID-19 vaccine or a placebo. CDR3 nucleotide sequence: TGTGCCAGCAGCTTATACGCTCCGACAGGGTCCGGAGAGACCCAGTACTTC. It encodes CASSLYAPTGSGETQYF.